This T cell receptor beta chain was profiled in a study of T cell repertoires in cytomegalovirus infection. Study-level information: Matching HLA type and CMV infection were both indicated by public TCR beta signatures. Study-wide results and caveats: Identification of carriers of CMV plus the relevant HLA was achieved through cumulative public TCR beta family frequency. HLA-C-restricted CMV clonotypes gave the most frequent clonotype in two of eight donors.

Note on this clonotype: As yet, its antigen is unknown.

Germline V gene lookup returns CDR1 SGHAT and CDR2 FQNNGV. This CDR3 has 14 amino acids. The V end was cut by 3 bases, the J end by 3 bases, with 12 bases between. TCRdb re-analysed the reads in MiXCR, keeping a single row per CDR3 protein. The sample shows roughly 230,000 distinct CDR3 sequences, about 18% of them seen only once. This TCR came from a human donor in good health (CMV status not recorded). Some clones in this sample may be carry-over from other donors' samples. Sequenced sample: CD8+ T cells from PBMCs. The chain couples TRBV11-2 to TRBJ2-7, with a weak D call TRBD2 (6 bases). CDR3 in amino acids: CASSFEGLNYEQYF. CDR3 bases: TGTGCCAGCAGCTTCGAGGGACTCAACTACGAGCAGTACTTC.